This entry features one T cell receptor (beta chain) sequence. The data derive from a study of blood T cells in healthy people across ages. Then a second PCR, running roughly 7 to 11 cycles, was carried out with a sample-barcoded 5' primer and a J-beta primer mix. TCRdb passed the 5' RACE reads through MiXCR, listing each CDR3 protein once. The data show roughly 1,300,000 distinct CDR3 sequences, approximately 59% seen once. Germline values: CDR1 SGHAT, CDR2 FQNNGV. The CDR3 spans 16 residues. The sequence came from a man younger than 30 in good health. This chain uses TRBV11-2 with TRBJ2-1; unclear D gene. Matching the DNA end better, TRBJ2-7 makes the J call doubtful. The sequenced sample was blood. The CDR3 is CASSLRDRNPYNEQYF. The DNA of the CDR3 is TGTGCCAGCAGCTTAAGGGATCGGAACCCCTACAATGAGCAGTACTTC.